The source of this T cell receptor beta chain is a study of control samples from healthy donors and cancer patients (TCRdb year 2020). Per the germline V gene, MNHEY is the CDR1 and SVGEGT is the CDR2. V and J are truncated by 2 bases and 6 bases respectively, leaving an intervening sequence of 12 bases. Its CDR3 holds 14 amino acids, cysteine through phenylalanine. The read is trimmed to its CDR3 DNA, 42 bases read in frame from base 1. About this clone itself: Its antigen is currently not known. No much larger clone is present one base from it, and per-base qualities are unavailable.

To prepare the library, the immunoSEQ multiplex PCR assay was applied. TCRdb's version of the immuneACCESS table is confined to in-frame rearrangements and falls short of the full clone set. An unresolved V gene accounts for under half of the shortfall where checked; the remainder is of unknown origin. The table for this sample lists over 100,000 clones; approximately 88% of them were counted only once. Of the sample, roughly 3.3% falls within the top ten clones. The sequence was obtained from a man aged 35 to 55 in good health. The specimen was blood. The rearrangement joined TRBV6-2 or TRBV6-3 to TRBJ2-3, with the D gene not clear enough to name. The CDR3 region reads CASSYGTWADTQYF. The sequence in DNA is TGTGCCAGCAGTTACGGTACCTGGGCGGATACGCAGTATTTT.